This T cell receptor (beta chain) was identified in a study of T-cell memory formation after mild COVID-19 (dated by TCRdb to the early 2020s). Regarding the study in general: TCR sequence clusters from the two donors were largely donor specific. The cohort comprised two young, previously healthy adult volunteers, one female and one male. T-cell clones expanding and contracting after mild COVID-19 in two donors were tracked by longitudinal TCRalpha and TCRbeta repertoire sequencing. General conclusions and limits of the study: Contracting CD4+ clones turned up mainly in the CM and EM memory subsets, whereas EMRA was where CD8+ clones were enriched. Some responding clones were detected in pre-infection memory, which suggested that pre-existing cross-reactive memory T cells had joined the SARS-CoV-2 response. The second-wave clones that peaked on day 37 were not confirmed to be SARS-CoV-2 specific. The study covered only two mild cases, and larger cohorts including severe cases with pre-infection samples were considered necessary. Clones contracting from day 15 to 85 had balanced CD4/CD8 phenotypes, while a second wave expanding from day 15 to 37 was biased towards CD4+.

The instrument was an Illumina NovaSeq 6000. cDNA libraries for TCRalpha and TCRbeta were prepared by 5'RACE using constant-segment primers, with sample barcodes and unique molecular identifiers added. Trizol reagent was used to extract RNA from every sample. Libraries were amplified in two PCR steps, with a second sample barcode and Illumina TruSeq adapters added in the second step. The libraries were sequenced on an Illumina NovaSeq using 2 x 150 bp paired-end reads. Under the source paper's analysis protocol: Reads were demultiplexed and collapsed into UMI-guided consensus sequences with migec v1.2.7. Using mixcr v2.1.11, UMI consensuses were aligned to TRA and TRB V and J templates and then assembled into clonotypes. A clonotype was counted as expanded or contracted only if both edgeR and NoisET called the change significant, with noise models trained on biological replicates. For edgeR calls, a false discovery rate-adjusted p below 0.01 and a log2 fold-change threshold of 1 were applied. As an exploratory analysis of dynamics, max-normalized trajectories of the 1000 most abundant clonotypes were examined by PCA with hierarchical clustering. The CD4 or CD8 phenotype of responding clones was assigned using the separately sequenced CD4+ and CD8+ repertoires. TCRdb reran the public reads through fastp at Q25 and MiXCR, keeping productive beta chains. Entries that share a CDR3 protein sequence are merged under the most common genes and DNA. The V and J calls and clone size are TCRdb's, not the authors'. The sample yields roughly 300,000 distinct CDR3 sequences; 15% to 20% were counted once. The ten largest make up 20% to 25% of the sample.

About this clonotype itself: Its antigen is currently not known. The input lacks base qualities; no much larger clone sits a single base away.

PBMCs were isolated by Ficoll-Paque density gradient centrifugation. V gives up 0 bases and J gives up 6 bases, and the segment between their germline ends measures 17 bases. CDR1 and CDR2 are read off the germline V gene (reference sequence) as LNHNV and YYDKDF. The CDR3, cysteine through phenylalanine, is 16 amino acids long. This entry keeps only the CDR3 DNA: 48 bases, framed from base 1. The receptor's source is a man aged 18 to 35 who had mild COVID-19 (a few samples of this study predate the infection). The sample titles of this study are shuffled in the database, so cell type and time point are left out; the donor was told from shared clones. The material sequenced was PBMCs or a T cell subset sorted from them (not recorded which). This receptor chain uses TRBV15 and TRBJ1-2, with the D gene call left open. The nucleotides read TGTGCCACCAGCAGAGAATTGATGGAGGGTCTGGATGGCTACACCTTC. The encoded protein is CATSRELMEGLDGYTF. Reference TRBV15 and TRBJ1-2 genes cover what lies past the CDR3, so the full variable domain is DAMVIQNPRYQVTQFGKPVTLSCSQTLNHNVMYWYQQKSSQAPKLLFHYYDKDFNNEADTPDNFQSRRPNTSFCFLDIRSPGLGDTAMYLCATSRELMEGLDGYTFGSGTRLTVV.